Listed below are T cell receptor beta chains from one sample, sequenced in a study of blood T cell repertoires in COVID-19. Method: immunoSEQ multiplex PCR; TCRdb's copy keeps in-frame clones and lacks some. This table holds under 250,000 clones, 70% to 85% found once. Sequencing input: PBMCs or T cells enriched from blood (not recorded which). The receptors come from a man aged 55 to 69 who had recovered from COVID-19. Both conserved end residues are part of each CDR3. The D gene is left open where the match is weak. Rows give clone size only sometimes, using once, few, many, or a class for an expanded clone.

V gene	D gene	clone size	J gene	CDR3 DNA	CDR3 protein
TRBV7-8	TRBD2	NA	TRBJ2-1	TGTGCCAGCAGCCCCGGGGGGAAAGATGAGCAGTTCTTC	CASSPGGKDEQFF
TRBV7-2	NA	NA	TRBJ2-5	TGTGCCAGCAGCTTCATTAGCGGTCAAGAGACCCAGTACTTC	CASSFISGQETQYF
TRBV4-3	NA	NA	TRBJ1-2	TGCGCCAGCAGCCATCGGGGGGATGGCTACACCTTC	CASSHRGDGYTF
TRBV5-5	NA	NA	TRBJ2-1	TGTGCCAGCAGCCTCTCGGCCGGGGTGGGCAATGAGCAGTTCTTC	CASSLSAGVGNEQFF
TRBV18	NA	NA	TRBJ2-7	TGTGCCAGCTCACCACCGCAGGGTAGTACCTACGAGCAGTACTTC	CASSPPQGSTYEQYF
TRBV7-8	NA	NA	TRBJ1-1	TGTGCCAGCAGCCCAAAAATGAACACTGAAGCTTTCTTT	CASSPKMNTEAFF
TRBV4-2	TRBD2	NA	TRBJ2-1	TGTGCCAGCAGCCAAGCAGCGGGGGGGAACTACAATGAGCAGTTCTTC	CASSQAAGGNYNEQFF
TRBV6-1	TRBD1	NA	TRBJ2-7	TGTGCCAGCAGTGAATGGACAGGGGGTGGGTACGAGCAGTACTTC	CASSEWTGGGYEQYF
TRBV24-1	TRBD2	NA	TRBJ2-7	TGTGCCACCAGTGACAACACTAGCGGGGGCCCTCCTCTCAAGCAGTACTTC	CATSDNTSGGPPLKQYF
TRBV14	NA	NA	TRBJ1-2	TGTGCCAGCAGCCAAGACTTGAGGGATAGGTATGGCTACACCTTC	CASSQDLRDRYGYTF
TRBV7-3	NA	NA	TRBJ1-3	TGTGCCAGCAGCTTATATCCAGGGAGGGACAACACCATATATTTT	CASSLYPGRDNTIYF
TRBV6-6	NA	once	TRBJ1-1	TGTGCCAGCAGTTACGGGCCCAAGAACACTGAAGCTTTCTTT	CASSYGPKNTEAFF
TRBV19	TRBD1	NA	TRBJ1-5	TGTGCCAGTAGTCCACAGGGGGCCGAAAGCAATCAGCCCCAGCATTTT	CASSPQGAESNQPQHF
TRBV7-9	TRBD1	NA	TRBJ1-6	TGTGCCAGCAGCTTAGCGACAGGGCACAATTCACCCCTCCACTTT	CASSLATGHNSPLHF
TRBV15	TRBD1	NA	TRBJ2-7	TGTGCCACCAGCAGGAACAGGGGGCACACCTACGAGCAGTACTTC	CATSRNRGHTYEQYF
TRBV7-2	NA	NA	TRBJ1-5	TGTGCCAGCAGCTTGGAGAGGAGCAATCAGCCCCAGCATTTT	CASSLERSNQPQHF
TRBV6-6	NA	NA	TRBJ1-2	TGTGCCAGCAGTTACTCGATCTGGGCAGACTATGTTGGCTACACCTTC	CASSYSIWADYVGYTF
TRBV19	NA	NA	TRBJ2-2	TGTGCCAGTAACCAGGGCGGGGAGCTGTTTTTT	CASNQGGELFF
TRBV5-1	TRBD1	NA	TRBJ2-5	TGCGCCAGCAGCTTGTCAGGGGGCCGGGAGACCCAGTACTTC	CASSLSGGRETQYF
TRBV29-1	NA	once	TRBJ2-4	TGCAGCTTCAGACAGGGAGGCAAAAACATTCAGTACTTC	CSFRQGGKNIQYF
TRBV13	TRBD2	NA	TRBJ2-3	TGTGCCAGCAGCAAAACCTCGGGACTAGCTAGCACAGATACGCAGTATTTT	CASSKTSGLASTDTQYF
TRBV5-5	NA	once	TRBJ1-5	TGTGCCAGCAGCTTGGCCACAGAGGGAGGTGGGCCCCAGCATTTT	CASSLATEGGGPQHF
TRBV3-1/TRBV3-2	NA	NA	TRBJ2-7	TGTGCCAGCAGCCACCGGGACGAGCAGTACTTC	CASSHRDEQYF
TRBV7-2	NA	many	TRBJ1-5	TGTGCCAGCAGCCTAGGGACAAAATATCAGCCCCAGCATTTT	CASSLGTKYQPQHF
TRBV15	NA	NA	TRBJ1-2	TGTGCCACCAGCAGAGACAGGGGCTATGGCTACACCTTC	CATSRDRGYGYTF
TRBV11-3	TRBD1	NA	TRBJ2-4	TGTGCCAGCAGCTTGGAAGGGGGCCTAGCCAAAAACATTCAGTACTTC	CASSLEGGLAKNIQYF
TRBV11-3	NA	NA	TRBJ2-5	TGTGCCAGCAGCTTAATAACAGGCCAAGAGACCCAGTACTTC	CASSLITGQETQYF
TRBV18	NA	NA	TRBJ2-5	TGTGCCAGCTCACCGGAGCAAGAGACCCAGTACTTC	CASSPEQETQYF